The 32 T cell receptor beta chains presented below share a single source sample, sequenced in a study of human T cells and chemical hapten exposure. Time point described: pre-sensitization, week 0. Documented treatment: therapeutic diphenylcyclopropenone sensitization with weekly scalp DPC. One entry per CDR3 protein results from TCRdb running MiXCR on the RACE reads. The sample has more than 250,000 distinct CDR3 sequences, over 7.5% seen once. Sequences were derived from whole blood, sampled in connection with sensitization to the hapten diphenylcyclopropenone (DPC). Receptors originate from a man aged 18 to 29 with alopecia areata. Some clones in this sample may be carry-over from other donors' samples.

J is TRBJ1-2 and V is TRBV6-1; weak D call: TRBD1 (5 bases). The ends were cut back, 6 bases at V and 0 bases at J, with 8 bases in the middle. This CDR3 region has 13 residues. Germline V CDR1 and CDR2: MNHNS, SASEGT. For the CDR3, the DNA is TGTGCCAGCAGGACGGGACCTAACTATGGCTACACCTTC. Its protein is CASRTGPNYGYTF.

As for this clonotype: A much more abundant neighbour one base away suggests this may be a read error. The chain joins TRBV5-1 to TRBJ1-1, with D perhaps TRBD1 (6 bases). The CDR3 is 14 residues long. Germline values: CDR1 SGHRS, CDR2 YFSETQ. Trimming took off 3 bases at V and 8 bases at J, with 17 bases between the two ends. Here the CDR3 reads CASSWTPDSYEAFF. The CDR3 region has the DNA TGCGCCAGCAGCTGGACCCCGGACAGCTACGAAGCTTTCTTT. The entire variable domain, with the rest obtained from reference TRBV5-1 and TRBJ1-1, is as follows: KAGVTQTPRYLIKTRGQQVTLSCSPISGHRSVSWYQQTPGQGLQFLFEYFSETQRNKGNFPGRFSGRQFSNSRSEMNVSTLELGDSALYLCASSWTPDSYEAFFGQGTRLTVV.

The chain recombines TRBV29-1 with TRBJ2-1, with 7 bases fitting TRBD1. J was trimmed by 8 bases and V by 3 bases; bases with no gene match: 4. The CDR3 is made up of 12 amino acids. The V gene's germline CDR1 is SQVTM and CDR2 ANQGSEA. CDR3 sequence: CSVETDRYEQFF. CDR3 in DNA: TGCAGCGTTGAGACGGACAGGTATGAGCAGTTCTTC.

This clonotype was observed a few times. The CDR3 sequence: CASSQARGLETQYF. For the CDR3, the DNA is TGCGCCAGCAGCCAAGCGAGGGGGCTGGAGACCCAGTACTTC. This sequence joins TRBV4-3 and TRBJ2-5, with 7 bases identical to TRBD1. V lost 1 base, J lost 5 bases, and 4 bases stayed unmatched. The CDR3 runs 14 residues. Germline CDR1 LGHNA, CDR2 YSLEER.

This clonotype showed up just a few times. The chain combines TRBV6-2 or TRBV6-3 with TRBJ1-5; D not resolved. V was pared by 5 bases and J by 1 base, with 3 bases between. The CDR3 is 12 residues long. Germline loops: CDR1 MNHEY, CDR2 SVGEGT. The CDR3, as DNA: TGTGCCAGCAGTCAAAGCAATCAGCCCCAGCATTTT. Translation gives CASSQSNQPQHF.

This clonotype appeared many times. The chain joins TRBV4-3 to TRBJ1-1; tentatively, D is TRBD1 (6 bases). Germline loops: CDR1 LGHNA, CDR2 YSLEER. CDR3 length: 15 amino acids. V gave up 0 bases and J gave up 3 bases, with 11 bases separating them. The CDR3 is CASSQEQGLDTEAFF. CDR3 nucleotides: TGCGCCAGCAGCCAAGAACAGGGACTAGACACTGAAGCTTTCTTT.

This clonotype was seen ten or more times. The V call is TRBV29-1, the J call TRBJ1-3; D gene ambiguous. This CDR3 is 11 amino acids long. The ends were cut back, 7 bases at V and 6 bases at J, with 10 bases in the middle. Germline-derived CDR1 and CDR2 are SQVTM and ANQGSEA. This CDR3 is CSASLSNTIYF. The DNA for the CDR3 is TGCAGCGCCTCCCTGTCAAACACCATATATTTT.

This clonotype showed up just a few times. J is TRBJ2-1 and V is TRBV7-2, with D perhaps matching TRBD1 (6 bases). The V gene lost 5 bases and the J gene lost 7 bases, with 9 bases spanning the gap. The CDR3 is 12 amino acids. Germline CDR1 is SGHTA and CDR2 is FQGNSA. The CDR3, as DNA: TGTGCCAGCAGCATCACAGGGAATGAGCAGTTCTTC. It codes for CASSITGNEQFF.

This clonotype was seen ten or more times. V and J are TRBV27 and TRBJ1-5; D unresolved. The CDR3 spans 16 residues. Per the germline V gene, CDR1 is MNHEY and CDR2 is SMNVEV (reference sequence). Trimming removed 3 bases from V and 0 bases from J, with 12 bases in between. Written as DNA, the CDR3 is TGTGCCAGCAGTTTGTCAGCCGCTTATAGCAATCAGCCCCAGCATTTT. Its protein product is CASSLSAAYSNQPQHF.

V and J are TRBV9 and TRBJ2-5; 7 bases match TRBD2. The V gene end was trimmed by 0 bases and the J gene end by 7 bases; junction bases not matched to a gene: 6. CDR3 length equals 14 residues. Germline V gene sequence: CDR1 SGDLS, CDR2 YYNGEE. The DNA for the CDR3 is TGTGCCAGCAGCGTAGTCCCGTGGGGGGGGACCCAGTACTTC. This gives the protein CASSVVPWGGTQYF.

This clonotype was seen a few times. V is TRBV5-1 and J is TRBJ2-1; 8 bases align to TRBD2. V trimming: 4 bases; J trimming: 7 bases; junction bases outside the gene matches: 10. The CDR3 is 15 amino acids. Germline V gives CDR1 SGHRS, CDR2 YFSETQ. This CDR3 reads CASSPGGAESNEQFF. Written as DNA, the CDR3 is TGCGCCAGCAGCCCCGGGGGGGCAGAAAGTAATGAGCAGTTCTTC.

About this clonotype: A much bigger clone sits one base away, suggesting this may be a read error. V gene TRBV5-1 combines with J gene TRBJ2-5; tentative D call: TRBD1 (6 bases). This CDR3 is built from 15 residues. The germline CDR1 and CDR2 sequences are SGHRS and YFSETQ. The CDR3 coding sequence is TGCGCCAGCAGCTTGGATCAGGACAGCCAAAAGACCCAGTACTTC. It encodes CASSLDQDSQKTQYF.

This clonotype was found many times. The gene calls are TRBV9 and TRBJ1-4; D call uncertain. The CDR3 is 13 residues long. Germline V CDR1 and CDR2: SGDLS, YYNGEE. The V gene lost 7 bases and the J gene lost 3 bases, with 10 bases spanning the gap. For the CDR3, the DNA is TGTGCCAGCTCCCAAGGAGCTAATGAAAAACTGTTTTTT. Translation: CASSQGANEKLFF. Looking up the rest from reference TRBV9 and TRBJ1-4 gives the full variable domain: DSGVTQTPKHLITATGQRVTLRCSPRSGDLSVYWYQQSLDQGLQFLIQYYNGEERAKGNILERFSAQQFPDLHSELNLSSLELGDSALYFCASSQGANEKLFFGSGTQLSVL.

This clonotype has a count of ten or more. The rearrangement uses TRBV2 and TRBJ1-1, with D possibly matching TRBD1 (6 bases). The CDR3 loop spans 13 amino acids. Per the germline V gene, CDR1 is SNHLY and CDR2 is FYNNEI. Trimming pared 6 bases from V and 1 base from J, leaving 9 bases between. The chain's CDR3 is CASSPGQNTEAFF. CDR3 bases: TGTGCCAGCAGCCCGGGACAGAACACTGAAGCTTTCTTT.

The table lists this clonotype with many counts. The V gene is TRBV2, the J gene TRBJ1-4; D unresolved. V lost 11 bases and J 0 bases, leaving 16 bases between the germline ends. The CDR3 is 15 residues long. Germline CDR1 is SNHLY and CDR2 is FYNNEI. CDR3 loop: CAGSGAGTTNEKLFF. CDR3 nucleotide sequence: TGTGCCGGTTCGGGCGCTGGGACAACTAATGAAAAACTGTTTTTT.

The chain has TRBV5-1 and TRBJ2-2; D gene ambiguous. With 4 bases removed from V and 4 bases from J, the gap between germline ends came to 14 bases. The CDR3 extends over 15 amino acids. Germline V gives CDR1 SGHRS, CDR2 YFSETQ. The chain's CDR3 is CASSLDVVTTGELFF. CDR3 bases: TGCGCCAGCAGCCTGGACGTTGTAACCACCGGGGAGCTGTTTTTT.

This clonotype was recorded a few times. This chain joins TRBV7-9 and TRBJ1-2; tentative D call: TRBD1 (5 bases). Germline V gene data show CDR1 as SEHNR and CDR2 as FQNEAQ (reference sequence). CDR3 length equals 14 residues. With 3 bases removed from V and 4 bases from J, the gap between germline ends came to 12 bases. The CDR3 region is CASSLGESAYGYTF. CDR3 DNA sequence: TGTGCCAGCAGCTTGGGGGAGAGTGCCTATGGCTACACCTTC.

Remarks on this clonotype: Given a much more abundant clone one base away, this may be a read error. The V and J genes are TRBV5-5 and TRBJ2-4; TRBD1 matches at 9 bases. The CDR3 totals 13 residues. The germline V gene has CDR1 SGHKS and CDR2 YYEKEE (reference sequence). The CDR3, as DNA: TGTGTCAGCAGCCCACACTCCGGGACAGGGTTTTACTTC. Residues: CVSSPHSGTGFYF. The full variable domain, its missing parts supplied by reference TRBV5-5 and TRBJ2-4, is DAGVTQSPTHLIKTRGQQVTLRCSPISGHKSVSWYQQVLGQGPQFIFQYYEKEERGRGNFPDRFSARQFPNYSSELNVNALLLGDSALYLCVSSPHSGTGFYFGAGTRLSVL.

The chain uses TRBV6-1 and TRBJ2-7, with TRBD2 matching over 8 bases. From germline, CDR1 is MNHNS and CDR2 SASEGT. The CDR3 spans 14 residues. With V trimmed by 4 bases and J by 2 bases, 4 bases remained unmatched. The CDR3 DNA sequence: TGTGCCAGCAGTGGCCCGGGAGGGCCCTACGAGCAGTACTTC. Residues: CASSGPGGPYEQYF.

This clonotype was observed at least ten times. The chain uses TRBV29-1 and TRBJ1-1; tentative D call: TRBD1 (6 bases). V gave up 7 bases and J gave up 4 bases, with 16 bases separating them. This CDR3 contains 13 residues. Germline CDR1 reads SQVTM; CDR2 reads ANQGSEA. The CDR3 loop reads CSAMGQEITEAFF. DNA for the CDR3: TGCAGCGCCATGGGACAAGAAATCACTGAAGCTTTCTTT. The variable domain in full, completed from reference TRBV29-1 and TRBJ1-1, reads SAVISQKPSRDICQRGTSLTIQCQVDSQVTMMFWYRQQPGQSLTLIATANQGSEATYESGFVIDKFPISRPNLTFSTLTVSNMSPEDSSIYLCSAMGQEITEAFFGQGTRLTVV.

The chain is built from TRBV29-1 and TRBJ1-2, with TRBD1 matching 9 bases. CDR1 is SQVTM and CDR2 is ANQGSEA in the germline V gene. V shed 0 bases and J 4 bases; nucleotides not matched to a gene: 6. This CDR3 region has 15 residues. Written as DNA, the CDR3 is TGCAGCGTTGAAGATCCGGGACAGGGCGGCTATGGCTACACCTTC. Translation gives CSVEDPGQGGYGYTF.

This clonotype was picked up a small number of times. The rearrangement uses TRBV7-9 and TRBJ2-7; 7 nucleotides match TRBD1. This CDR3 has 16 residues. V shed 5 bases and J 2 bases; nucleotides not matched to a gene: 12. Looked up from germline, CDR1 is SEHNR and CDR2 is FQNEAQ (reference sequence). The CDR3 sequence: CASSPTRDRETYEQYV. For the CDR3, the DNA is TGTGCCAGCAGCCCAACCCGGGACAGAGAGACCTACGAGCAGTACGTC.

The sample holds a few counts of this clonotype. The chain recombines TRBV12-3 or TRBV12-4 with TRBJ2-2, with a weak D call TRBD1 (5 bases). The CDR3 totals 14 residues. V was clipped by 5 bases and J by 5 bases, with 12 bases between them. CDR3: CASSRGTETGELFF. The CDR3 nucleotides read TGTGCCAGCAGTAGGGGTACAGAAACCGGGGAGCTGTTTTTT.

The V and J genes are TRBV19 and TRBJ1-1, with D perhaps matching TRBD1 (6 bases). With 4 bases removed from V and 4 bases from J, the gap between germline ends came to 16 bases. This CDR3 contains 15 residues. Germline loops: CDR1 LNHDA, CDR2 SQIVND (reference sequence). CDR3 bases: TGTGCCAGTAGTAGACCACAGGGATGGAGCACTGAAGCTTTCTTT. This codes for CASSRPQGWSTEAFF. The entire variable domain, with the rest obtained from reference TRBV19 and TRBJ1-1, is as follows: DGGITQSPKYLFRKEGQNVTLSCEQNLNHDAMYWYRQDPGQGLRLIYYSQIVNDFQKGDIAEGYSVSREKKESFPLTVTSAQKNPTAFYLCASSRPQGWSTEAFFGQGTRLTVV.

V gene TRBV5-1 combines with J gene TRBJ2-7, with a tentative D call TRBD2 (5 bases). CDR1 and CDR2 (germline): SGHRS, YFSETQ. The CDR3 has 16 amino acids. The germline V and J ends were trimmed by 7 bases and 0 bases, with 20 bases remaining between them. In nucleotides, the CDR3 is TGCGCCAGCGGAGGCGAACATAGCCGAAGCTCCTACGAGCAGTACTTC. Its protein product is CASGGEHSRSSYEQYF.

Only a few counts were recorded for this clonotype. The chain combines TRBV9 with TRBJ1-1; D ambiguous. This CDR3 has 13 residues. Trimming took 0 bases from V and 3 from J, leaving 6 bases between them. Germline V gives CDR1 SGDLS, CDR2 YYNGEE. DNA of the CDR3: TGTGCCAGCAGCGTAGAGTCTCACACTGAAGCTTTCTTT. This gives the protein CASSVESHTEAFF.

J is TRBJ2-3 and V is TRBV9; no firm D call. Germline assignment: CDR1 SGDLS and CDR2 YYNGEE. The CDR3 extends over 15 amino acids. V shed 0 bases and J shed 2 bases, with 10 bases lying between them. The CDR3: CASSVDPVLTDTQYF. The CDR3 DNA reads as TGTGCCAGCAGCGTAGATCCGGTTCTCACAGATACGCAGTATTTT.

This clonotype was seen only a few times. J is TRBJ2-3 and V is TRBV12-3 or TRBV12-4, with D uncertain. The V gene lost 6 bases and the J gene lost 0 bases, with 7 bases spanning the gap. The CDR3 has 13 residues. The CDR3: CASRSPSTDTQYF. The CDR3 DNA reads TGTGCCAGCAGATCCCCGAGCACAGATACGCAGTATTTT.

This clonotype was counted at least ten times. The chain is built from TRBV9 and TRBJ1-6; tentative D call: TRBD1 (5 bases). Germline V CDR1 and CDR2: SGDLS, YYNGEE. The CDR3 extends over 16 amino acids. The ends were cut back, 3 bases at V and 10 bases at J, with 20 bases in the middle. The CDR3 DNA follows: TGTGCCAGCAGCGGAGAACAGGTGGGGTTCGGATCACCCCTCCACTTT. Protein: CASSGEQVGFGSPLHF.

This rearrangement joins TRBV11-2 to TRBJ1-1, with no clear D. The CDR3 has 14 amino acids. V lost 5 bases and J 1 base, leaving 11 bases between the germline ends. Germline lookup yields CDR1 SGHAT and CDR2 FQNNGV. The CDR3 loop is CASSKGCTNTEAFF. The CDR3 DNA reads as TGTGCCAGCAGCAAAGGATGCACGAACACTGAAGCTTTCTTT.

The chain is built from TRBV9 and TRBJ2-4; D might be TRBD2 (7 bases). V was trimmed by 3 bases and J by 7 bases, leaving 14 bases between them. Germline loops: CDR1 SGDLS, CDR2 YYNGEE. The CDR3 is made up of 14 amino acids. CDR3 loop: CASSEGGGTNIQYF. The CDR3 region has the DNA TGTGCCAGCAGCGAGGGCGGGGGCACCAACATTCAGTACTTC.

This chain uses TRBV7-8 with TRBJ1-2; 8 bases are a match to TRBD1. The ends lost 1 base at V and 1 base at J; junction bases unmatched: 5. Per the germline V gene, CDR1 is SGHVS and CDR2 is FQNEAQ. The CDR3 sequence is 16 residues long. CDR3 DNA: TGTGCCAGCAGCTTAGTGCCGGGACAGGATAACTATGGCTACACCTTC. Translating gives CASSLVPGQDNYGYTF.